Presented here are 9 T cell receptor beta chains from one specimen sequenced in a study of blood T cell repertoires in COVID-19. Here immunoSEQ multiplex PCR was the method, and the copy in TCRdb shows in-frame clones only, minus some. The sample holds a few hundred thousand clones, almost 90% seen once. Sequencing was carried out using peripheral blood. The receptors were sampled from a woman aged 55 to 70 with COVID-19, enrolled during active disease.

This clone was found once. V gene TRBV18 combines with J gene TRBJ1-5; 12 positions match TRBD1. Unmatched junction bases numbered 1, after V lost 3 bases and J lost 1 base. CDR3 length: 16 residues. Germline values: CDR1 KGHSH, CDR2 LQKENI. The CDR3 DNA reads TGTGCCAGCTCACCCGGGACAGGGGGCAGCAATCAGCCCCAGCATTTT. It yields the protein CASSPGTGGSNQPQHF.

This chain uses TRBV19 with TRBJ1-6, with 7 bases identical to TRBD1. V dropped 5 bases and J dropped 5; count of bases not matched to a gene: 3. CDR3 length equals 14 residues. Germline V lookup: CDR1 LNHDA, CDR2 SQIVND (reference sequence). CDR3 sequence reads: CASSLGTDNSPLHF. The CDR3 bases are TGTGCCAGTAGTCTCGGGACAGATAATTCACCCCTCCACTTT.

The rearrangement joins TRBV19 to TRBJ1-6; 7 bases are a match to TRBD1. This CDR3 is built from 15 residues. The germline gives CDR1 LNHDA, CDR2 SQIVND (reference sequence). The junction had 10 bases not matched to a gene; V was cut back by 5 bases and J by 9 bases. CDR3 region: CASSLGQRTGSPLHF. In DNA, the CDR3 is TGTGCCAGTAGTCTGGGACAGCGTACGGGTTCACCCCTCCACTTT.

This sequence joins TRBV5-4 and TRBJ1-1; D is possibly TRBD1 (5 bases). The CDR3 consists of 16 residues. V gave up 3 bases and J gave up 4 bases, with 19 bases separating them. Germline-derived CDR1 and CDR2 are SGHNT and YYREEE (reference sequence). The CDR3, as DNA: TGTGCCAGCAGCTGGGGGGTGGATCTGGGCTCCACTGAAGCTTTCTTT. This encodes CASSWGVDLGSTEAFF.

J is TRBJ1-1 and V is TRBV29-1; 7 nucleotides line up with TRBD1. Germline CDR1 is SQVTM and CDR2 is ANQGSEA. The V gene end was trimmed by 7 bases and the J gene end by 1 base; junction bases not matched to a gene: 6. The CDR3 is 13 amino acids. The CDR3 sequence is CSARQGGNTEAFF. CDR3 DNA sequence: TGCAGCGCCCGACAGGGCGGGAACACTGAAGCTTTCTTT.

The chain employs TRBV5-1 and TRBJ2-5; D remains unclear. V was clipped by 4 bases and J by 3 bases, with 7 bases between them. From germline, CDR1 is SGHRS and CDR2 YFSETQ. The CDR3 is 12 amino acids. CDR3 bases: TGCGCCAGCAGCCCCTCGGAAGAGACCCAGTACTTC. Amino acid sequence: CASSPSEETQYF.

This chain uses TRBV4-2 with TRBJ1-4; a possible D gene is TRBD1 (5 bases). There are 15 residues in the CDR3. Germline V CDR1 and CDR2: LGHNA, YNFKEQ. Trimming took off 0 bases at V and 5 bases at J, with 10 bases between the two ends. In DNA form, the CDR3 reads TGTGCCAGCAGCCAAGAAACAGGCATGAATGAAAAACTGTTTTTT. Translation: CASSQETGMNEKLFF.

The chain links TRBV6-6 to TRBJ2-5; maybe TRBD1 (5 bases). V was trimmed by 0 bases and J by 4 bases, leaving 9 bases between them. CDR1 is MNHNY and CDR2 is SVGAGI in the germline V gene (reference sequence). The length of the CDR3 is 14 residues. The CDR3 spells CASSYSRQGETQYF. The CDR3 DNA reads as TGTGCCAGCAGTTACTCTAGGCAGGGAGAGACCCAGTACTTC.

This chain links TRBV6-4 with TRBJ1-6; 10 nucleotides agree with TRBD1. V was pared by 3 bases and J by 7 bases, with 3 bases of the junction left unmatched. The CDR3 consists of 15 residues. The V gene's germline CDR1 is MRHNA and CDR2 SNTAGT. CDR3 nucleotides: TGTGCCAGCAGTGATGGGACAGGGGACAATTCACCCCTCCACTTT. Protein: CASSDGTGDNSPLHF.